These T cell receptor beta chains were read from a single sample in a study of blood T cell repertoires in COVID-19. Libraries were prepared by immunoSEQ multiplex PCR; TCRdb keeps only in-frame clonotypes and omits some of them. The table shows 30,000 to 45,000 clones, with roughly 90% occurring only once. What was sequenced was peripheral blood. Source of these receptors: a man in his 70s with acute or convalescent COVID-19. CDR3s include the opening cysteine and the closing phenylalanine or tryptophan. The D gene is left open where the match is weak. Part of the rows lack a size; the others show once, few, many or a class for expanded clones.

>TRBJ1-4|TRBV7-9|once|.
CASSLVREKLFF
TGTGCCAGCAGCTTAGTTCGGGAAAAACTGTTTTTT
>TRBJ2-2|TRBV5-1|.|.
CASSLMQAATGELFF
TGCGCCAGCAGCTTGATGCAGGCAGCCACCGGGGAGCTGTTTTTT
>TRBJ2-2|TRBV5-1|.|.
CASSVQGSGELFF
TGCGCCAGCAGCGTACAGGGTTCCGGGGAGCTGTTTTTT
>TRBJ1-5|TRBV7-6|.|TRBD1
CASSSRTGDQPQHF
TGTGCCAGCAGCTCCCGCACAGGGGATCAGCCCCAGCATTTT
>TRBJ2-5|TRBV9|.|.
CASSVETQGGTQYF
TGTGCCAGCAGCGTCGAGACACAGGGCGGGACCCAGTACTTC
>TRBJ2-1|TRBV7-2|.|TRBD2
CASSFNKAGGEQFF
TGTGCCAGCAGCTTTAATAAAGCGGGAGGTGAGCAGTTCTTC
>TRBJ1-5|TRBV7-9|.|TRBD1
CASSLGQGWGQPQHF
TGTGCCAGCAGCTTAGGACAGGGGTGGGGTCAGCCCCAGCATTTT
>TRBJ1-1|TRBV10-3|.|.
CAISEAREAFF
TGTGCCATCAGTGAGGCACGGGAAGCTTTCTTT
>TRBJ1-1|TRBV10-3|.|TRBD1
CAINVGTGNSEAFF
TGTGCCATCAACGTCGGGACAGGGAACAGTGAAGCTTTCTTT
>TRBJ2-4|TRBV5-1|once|.
CASSLDRTAISGAIQYF
TGCGCCAGCAGCTTAGACAGGACCGCCATCTCAGGGGCCATTCAGTACTTC
>TRBJ1-3|TRBV7-8|.|TRBD1
CASSSQGAAGNTIYF
TGTGCCAGCAGTTCTCAGGGGGCGGCTGGAAACACCATATATTTT
>TRBJ1-5|TRBV20-1|.|TRBD1
CSASRGGSSNQPQHF
TGCAGTGCTAGTCGAGGGGGCTCGAGCAATCAGCCCCAGCATTTT
>TRBJ1-2|TRBV4-3|once|.
CASSQEKGQGGYTF
TGCGCCAGCAGCCAAGAGAAGGGGCAGGGTGGCTACACCTTC
>TRBJ1-5|TRBV4-2|.|.
CASSQETRVPYNQPQHF
TGTGCCAGCAGCCAAGAAACGAGGGTCCCCTACAATCAGCCCCAGCATTTT
>TRBJ1-4|TRBV7-9|.|TRBD1
CASSPVTGGADEKLFF
TGTGCCAGCAGCCCGGTCACAGGGGGCGCGGATGAAAAACTGTTTTTT
>TRBJ2-5|TRBV19|.|TRBD2
CASSLAGGEETQYF
TGTGCCAGTAGTTTGGCGGGAGGGGAAGAGACCCAGTACTTC
>TRBJ2-3|TRBV7-3|.|TRBD2
CASSWGLAGVQGDTQYF
TGTGCCAGCAGCTGGGGACTAGCGGGAGTGCAAGGGGATACGCAGTATTTT
>TRBJ1-1|TRBV19|.|TRBD1
CASSPTGGITEAFF
TGTGCCAGTAGTCCCACAGGGGGCATCACTGAAGCTTTCTTT
>TRBJ2-3|TRBV29-1|.|TRBD2
CSVEGLAGGTDTQYF
TGCAGCGTTGAAGGGCTAGCGGGGGGCACAGATACGCAGTATTTT
>TRBJ2-2|TRBV5-1|.|.
CASSPRAGVNTGELFF
TGCGCCAGCAGCCCCCGGGCAGGGGTCAACACCGGGGAGCTGTTTTTT
>TRBJ2-2|TRBV27|medium-sized|TRBD2
CATGGPDTGELFF
TGTGCCACGGGGGGGCCCGACACCGGGGAGCTGTTTTTT
>TRBJ2-5|TRBV5-1|.|TRBD2
CASSLALGSGTQETQYF
TGCGCCAGCAGCTTGGCCTTGGGTAGCGGGACCCAAGAGACCCAGTACTTC
>TRBJ1-2|TRBV3-1/TRBV3-2|.|.
CASSQDATGPFGYTF
TGTGCCAGCAGCCAAGACGCGACAGGTCCTTTTGGCTACACCTTC
>TRBJ1-2|TRBV7-2|once|.
CASSHGQPISNYGYTF
TGTGCCAGCAGCCACGGACAGCCCATTTCCAACTATGGCTACACCTTC
>TRBJ2-7|TRBV28|once|TRBD1
CASIKGTGAYEQYF
TGTGCCAGCATCAAGGGGACAGGGGCCTACGAGCAGTACTTC
>TRBJ1-3|TRBV9|.|TRBD1
CASSVTGVSGNTIYF
TGTGCCAGCAGCGTAACAGGGGTCTCTGGAAACACCATATATTTT
>TRBJ1-2|TRBV15|few|TRBD1
CATSRDTGGLYGYTF
TGTGCCACCAGCAGAGATACAGGGGGGTTATATGGCTACACCTTC
>TRBJ2-2|TRBV7-2|.|TRBD1
CASALNRDRVLTGELFF
TGTGCCAGCGCCCTGAACCGGGACAGGGTTTTAACCGGGGAGCTGTTTTTT
>TRBJ1-1|TRBV12-3/TRBV12-4|.|.
CASRTLGSTEAFF
TGTGCCAGCAGAACTCTCGGTAGTACTGAAGCTTTCTTT
>TRBJ2-2|TRBV6-2/TRBV6-3|once|TRBD2
CASSHDGREELFF
TGTGCCAGCAGTCATGACGGGAGGGAGGAGCTGTTTTTT
>TRBJ2-1|TRBV9|.|TRBD2
CASSPAGAVSYNEQFF
TGTGCCAGCAGCCCCGCGGGAGCGGTCTCCTACAATGAGCAGTTCTTC
>TRBJ2-7|TRBV6-9|.|.
CASSYSLGAHYEQYF
TGTGCCAGCAGTTATTCCTTGGGAGCCCACTACGAGCAGTACTTC
>TRBJ2-1|TRBV19|.|TRBD1
CASSTGQGPRYEQFF
TGTGCCAGTAGTACGGGACAGGGGCCTCGGTATGAGCAGTTCTTC
>TRBJ1-2|TRBV10-3|.|.
CAISGRENYGYTF
TGTGCCATCAGTGGCAGGGAAAACTATGGCTACACCTTC
>TRBJ2-7|TRBV28|.|.
CASGRGDSTYEQYF
TGTGCCAGCGGAAGGGGGGACAGCACCTACGAGCAGTACTTC
>TRBJ2-2|TRBV6-1|.|.
CASSDRERIDTGELFF
TGTGCCAGCAGTGATCGGGAGAGGATTGACACCGGGGAGCTGTTTTTT
>TRBJ1-1|TRBV3-1/TRBV3-2|.|.
CASSLTRDTEAFF
TGTGCCAGCAGCCTAACCAGGGACACTGAAGCTTTCTTT
>TRBJ1-2|TRBV28|.|.
CASSLGGRNYGYTF
TGTGCCAGCAGTTTAGGGGGGAGAAACTATGGCTACACCTTC
>TRBJ2-7|TRBV27|.|TRBD1
CASSLRQGSYEQYF
TGTGCCAGCAGTTTAAGACAGGGGTCTTACGAGCAGTACTTC
>TRBJ2-2|TRBV3-1/TRBV3-2|once|TRBD2
CASSPLAGGSGELFF
TGTGCCAGCAGCCCTCTGGCGGGAGGGTCCGGGGAGCTGTTTTTT
>TRBJ2-3|TRBV27|.|.
CASSLTGFLDTQYF
TGTGCCAGCAGTTTAACAGGGTTTTTGGATACGCAGTATTTT
>TRBJ2-3|TRBV19|.|TRBD2
CASSIAWTSGRATDTQYF
TGTGCCAGTAGTATAGCGTGGACTAGCGGGAGGGCCACAGATACGCAGTATTTT
>TRBJ2-2|TRBV9|.|TRBD1
CASSLRTGGNTGELFF
TGTGCCAGCAGCTTGAGGACAGGGGGCAACACCGGGGAGCTGTTTTTT
>TRBJ2-1|TRBV3-1/TRBV3-2|.|.
CASSQEPLGLVFF
TGTGCCAGCAGCCAAGAGCCCCTAGGATTGGTTTTCTTC
>TRBJ1-6|TRBV19|once|.
CASSIVATLNSPLHF
TGTGCCAGTAGTATAGTCGCGACACTGAATTCACCCCTCCACTTT
>TRBJ1-1|TRBV2|.|TRBD1
CASSGQGNTEAFF
TGTGCCAGCAGTGGACAGGGGAACACTGAAGCTTTCTTT
>TRBJ2-1|TRBV11-3|once|TRBD2
CASSLGASGQGEQFF
TGTGCCAGCAGCTTAGGCGCTAGCGGACAAGGTGAGCAGTTCTTC
>TRBJ1-1|TRBV28|.|.
CASSLWGLEAFF
TGTGCCAGCAGCTTATGGGGGCTTGAAGCTTTCTTT
>TRBJ1-6|TRBV28|.|.
CASSLYRDSPLHF
TGTGCCAGCAGTTTATACAGGGATTCACCCCTCCACTTT
>TRBJ2-5|TRBV24-1|.|TRBD2
CATSDPASGETQYF
TGTGCCACCAGTGACCCCGCTAGCGGGGAGACCCAGTACTTC
>TRBJ2-1|TRBV9|.|TRBD2
CASSGSGRAYNEQFF
TGTGCCAGCAGTGGTAGCGGGAGGGCCTACAATGAGCAGTTCTTC
>TRBJ2-7|TRBV15|.|.
CATSRGGDVYEQYF
TGTGCCACCAGCAGAGGGGGGGACGTCTACGAGCAGTACTTC
>TRBJ2-7|TRBV5-4|few|TRBD1
CASSSRTGSYEQYF
TGTGCCAGCAGCTCGAGGACAGGGTCCTACGAGCAGTACTTC
>TRBJ1-1|TRBV4-3|.|TRBD1
CASSQTGVTEAFF
TGCGCCAGCAGCCAGACAGGGGTCACTGAAGCTTTCTTT
>TRBJ2-5|TRBV18|once|.
CASSPATTPGVGETQYF
TGTGCCAGCTCACCAGCGACCACCCCGGGGGTGGGAGAGACCCAGTACTTC